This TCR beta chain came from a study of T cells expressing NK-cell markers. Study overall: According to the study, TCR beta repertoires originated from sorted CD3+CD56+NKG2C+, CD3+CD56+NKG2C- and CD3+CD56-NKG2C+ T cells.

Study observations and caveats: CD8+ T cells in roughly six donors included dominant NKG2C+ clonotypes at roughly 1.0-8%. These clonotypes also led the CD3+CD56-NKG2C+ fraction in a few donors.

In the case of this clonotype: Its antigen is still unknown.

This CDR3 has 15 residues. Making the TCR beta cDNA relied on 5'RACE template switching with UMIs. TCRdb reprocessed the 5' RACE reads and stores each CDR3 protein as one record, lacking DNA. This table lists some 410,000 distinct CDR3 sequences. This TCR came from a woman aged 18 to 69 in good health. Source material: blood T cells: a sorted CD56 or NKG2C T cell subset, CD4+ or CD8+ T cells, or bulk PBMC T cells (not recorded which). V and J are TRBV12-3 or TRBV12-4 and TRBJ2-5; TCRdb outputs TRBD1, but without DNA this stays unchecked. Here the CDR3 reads CASSLISGLQETQYF.